Following are 6 T cell receptor beta chains from one sample sequenced in a study of T cell responses to AZD1222 COVID-19 vaccine. Clones were sequenced by immunoSEQ multiplex PCR, and TCRdb holds only the in-frame ones, with some missing. The sample lists about 130,000 clones; 85% to 90% were seen once. The sequenced sample was peripheral blood, obtained on day 0 of AZD1222 vaccination. Every receptor here comes from an adult in good health.

This clone was detected only a few times. Additional DNA sequences in this sample encode the identical CDR3. The rearrangement links TRBV4-1 to TRBJ2-3; 7 bases fit TRBD1. The CDR3 is 15 residues long. Germline V gene sequence: CDR1 MGHRA, CDR2 YSYEKL. The V segment lost 3 bases and the J segment 4 bases; nucleotides outside the gene matches: 7. The CDR3 loop reads CASSHLDRDADTQYF. The CDR3 nucleotides are TGCGCCAGCAGCCACTTAGACAGGGATGCAGATACGCAGTATTTT.

The V call is TRBV2, the J call TRBJ1-6, with D unclear. V was cut by 5 bases and J by 12 bases, with 11 bases left in between. Germline V gives CDR1 SNHLY, CDR2 FYNNEI. The CDR3 consists of 12 residues. The CDR3 loop is CASSHPLLPLHF. The CDR3 DNA reads TGTGCCAGCAGTCACCCCCTCCTACCCCTCCACTTT.

The J gene is TRBJ1-1, the V gene TRBV4-1; D remains ambiguous. Germline CDR1 is MGHRA and CDR2 is YSYEKL. The CDR3 contains 17 residues. Trimming pared 4 bases from V and 2 bases from J, leaving 20 bases between. The CDR3 DNA follows: TGCGCCAGCAGCCCAGCTGTTTCGGGAGGGCTCAACACTGAAGCTTTCTTT. Its protein product is CASSPAVSGGLNTEAFF.

Worth noting for this clone: This specimen includes other DNA sequences encoding the same CDR3. The chain recombines TRBV6-5 with TRBJ1-5; perhaps TRBD1 as D (5 bases). The germline CDR1 and CDR2 sequences are MNHEY and SVGAGI. This CDR3 has 13 amino acids. V was shortened by 1 base and J by 7 bases, with 8 bases between the two germline ends. The CDR3 nucleotides are TGTGCCAGCAGTTACTTGGGGGGGCAGCCCCAGCATTTT. Encoded protein: CASSYLGGQPQHF.

CDR3 region: CASSPSLDRSRKTQYF. The CDR3 nucleotides are TGTGCCAGCAGCCCCAGCCTGGATAGATCAAGGAAGACCCAGTACTTC. The chain links TRBV7-2 to TRBJ2-5; no clear D gene. Trimming left V 5 bases short and J 6 bases short, with 22 bases between. The CDR3 is 16 amino acids. Germline CDR1 SGHTA, CDR2 FQGNSA.

The CDR3 coding sequence is TGTGCCAGCAGTCGGGAGTCTAGCGGGAGTTACAATGAGCAGTTCTTC. Amino acids: CASSRESSGSYNEQFF. The rearrangement joins TRBV5-6 to TRBJ2-1, with TRBD2 identical over 10 bases. Germline values: CDR1 SGHDT, CDR2 YYEEEE. The CDR3 runs 16 residues. J gave up 4 bases and V 5 bases, and 9 bases lay outside the gene matches.